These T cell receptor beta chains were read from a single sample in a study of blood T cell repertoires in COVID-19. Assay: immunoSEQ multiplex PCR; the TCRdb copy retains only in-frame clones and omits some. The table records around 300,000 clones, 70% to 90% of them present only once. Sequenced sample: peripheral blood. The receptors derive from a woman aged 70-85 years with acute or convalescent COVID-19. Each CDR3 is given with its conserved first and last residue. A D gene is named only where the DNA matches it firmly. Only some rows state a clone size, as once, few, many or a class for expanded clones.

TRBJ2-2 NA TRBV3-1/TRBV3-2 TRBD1 TGTGCCACCGAGGACAGGGAAGGTGGGGGGGAGCTGTTTTTT CATEDREGGGELFF
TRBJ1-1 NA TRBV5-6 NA TGTGCCAGCAGCTTGGGTCAGGGGCGGGCTGAAGCTTTCTTT CASSLGQGRAEAFF
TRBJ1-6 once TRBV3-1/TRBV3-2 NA TGTGCCAGCAGCCTCCGGAGGGGCGATTCACCCCTCCACTTT CASSLRRGDSPLHF
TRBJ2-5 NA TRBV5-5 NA TGTGCCAGCAGCTTAGTCTGGGCCAGGCAGAGTTTCGGTCAAGAGACCCAGTACTTC CASSLVWARQSFGQETQYF
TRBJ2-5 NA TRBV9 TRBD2 TGTGCCAGCAGCGGCCTACTAGCGGACCAAGAGACCCAGTACTTC CASSGLLADQETQYF
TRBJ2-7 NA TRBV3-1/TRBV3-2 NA TGTGCCAGCAGCCCCAGGGAACTGGGCGAGCAGTACTTC CASSPRELGEQYF
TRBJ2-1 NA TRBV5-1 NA TGCGCCAGCAGCCCCCCAAACAACAATGAGCAGTTCTTC CASSPPNNNEQFF
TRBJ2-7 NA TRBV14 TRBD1 TGTGCCAGCAGCCCGACCGGAACAGGGGGCTACGAGCAGTACTTC CASSPTGTGGYEQYF
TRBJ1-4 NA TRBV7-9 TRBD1 TGTGCCAGCAGCCCTGCGACAGGGGGCCAGCGGAAACTGTTTTTT CASSPATGGQRKLFF
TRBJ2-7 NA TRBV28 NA TGTGCCAGCAGAGCGGACGGAACTTCCTACGAGCAGTACTTC CASRADGTSYEQYF
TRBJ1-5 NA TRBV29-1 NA TGCAGCGTTGGGGGGGATCAGCCCCAGCATTTT CSVGGDQPQHF
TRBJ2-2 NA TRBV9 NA TGTGCCAGCAGCGTAGATCTCGGGGGGCCACACACCGGGGAGCTGTTTTTT CASSVDLGGPHTGELFF
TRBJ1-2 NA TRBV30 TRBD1 TGTGCCTGGAGCCAAGGGACAGTAAAAGGCTACACCTTC CAWSQGTVKGYTF
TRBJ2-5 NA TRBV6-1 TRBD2 TGTGCCAGCAGGCCCCCGGGGGGAGAAGAGACCCAGTACTTC CASRPPGGEETQYF
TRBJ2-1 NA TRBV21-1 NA TGTGCCAGCAGCCCCCTGGACAGGGACAACAATGAGCAGTTCTTC CASSPLDRDNNEQFF
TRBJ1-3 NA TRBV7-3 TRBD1 TGTGCCAGCAGCCCGACAGGGGGAGTTGGAAACACCATATATTTT CASSPTGGVGNTIYF
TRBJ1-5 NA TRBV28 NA TGTGCCAGCAGTTTTAACAGGGCACAGCCCCAGCATTTT CASSFNRAQPQHF
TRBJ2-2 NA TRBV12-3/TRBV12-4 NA TGTGCCAGCACTCCCGGTGGGGAGCTGTTTTTT CASTPGGELFF
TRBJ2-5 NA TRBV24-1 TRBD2 TGTGCCACCAGTGTGGGAGGGACCGGACTAGACGGGGAGACCCAGTACTTC CATSVGGTGLDGETQYF
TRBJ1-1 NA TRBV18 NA TGTGCCAGCTCACCGCGACAGGTCGAGGGGTTAGCTTTCTTT CASSPRQVEGLAFF
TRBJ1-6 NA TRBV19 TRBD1 TGTGCCAGTAGTATACGACAGGGGATTAATTCACCCCTCCACTTT CASSIRQGINSPLHF
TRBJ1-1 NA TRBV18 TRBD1 TGTGCCAGCTCTCCATCACAGGGGGCGACGAACACTGAAGCTTTCTTT CASSPSQGATNTEAFF
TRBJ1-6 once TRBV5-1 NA TGCGCCAGCAGCCCGGACAGTAGAAGTAATTCACCCCTCCACTTT CASSPDSRSNSPLHF
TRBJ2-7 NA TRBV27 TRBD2 TGTGCCAGCAGTCCCAGCGGGGGGGCCGTCTACGAGCAGTACTTC CASSPSGGAVYEQYF
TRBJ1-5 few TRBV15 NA TGTGCCACCAGCAGAGCCTTCGATCAGCCCCAGCATTTT CATSRAFDQPQHF
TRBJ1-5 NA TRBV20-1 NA TGCAGTGCTAGTATAAGGGAGGGCTATCAGCCCCAGCATTTT CSASIREGYQPQHF
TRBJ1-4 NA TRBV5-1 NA TGCGCCAGCAGGCCACAGGCTGCAACTAATGAAAAACTGTTTTTT CASRPQAATNEKLFF
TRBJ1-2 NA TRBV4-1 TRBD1 TGCGCCAGCAGCCAAATCCAGACAGGGTTGAGCTACACCTTC CASSQIQTGLSYTF
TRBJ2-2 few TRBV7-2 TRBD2 TGTGCCAGCAGCTTACAACTAGCGGGGGGGACCGGGGAGCTGTTTTTT CASSLQLAGGTGELFF
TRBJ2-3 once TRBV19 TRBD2 TGTGCCAGTAGTATCCGCCCTAGGAGCGGGGGGACAGATACGCAGTATTTT CASSIRPRSGGTDTQYF
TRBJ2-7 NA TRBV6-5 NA TGTGCCAGCAGTTCAACAGGGCGCGACGAGCAGTACTTC CASSSTGRDEQYF
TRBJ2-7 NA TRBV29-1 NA TGCAGCGTCTCCAGGGGAATTGCCTACGAGCAGTACTTC CSVSRGIAYEQYF
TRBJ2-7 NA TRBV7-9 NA TGTGCCAGCAGCCCAGCCGGGGGACACGAGCAGTACTTC CASSPAGGHEQYF
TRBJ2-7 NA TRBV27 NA TGTGCCAGCAGTTTATCCCCCAGGGCAAGGTACGAGCAGTACTTC CASSLSPRARYEQYF
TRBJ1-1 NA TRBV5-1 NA TGCGCCAGCAGCCCAGCTACAGGGATGAACACTGAAGCTTTCTTT CASSPATGMNTEAFF
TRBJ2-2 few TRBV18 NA TGTGCCAGCTCACCCCCGACAGGATATGGGGAGCTGTTTTTT CASSPPTGYGELFF
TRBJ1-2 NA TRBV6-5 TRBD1 TGTGCCAGCAGGCCCGACAGGGGCCGCGAGTCTGGCTACACCTTC CASRPDRGRESGYTF
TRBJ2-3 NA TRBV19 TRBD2 TGTGCCACAAGCGGGGGACTCACAGATACGCAGTATTTT CATSGGLTDTQYF
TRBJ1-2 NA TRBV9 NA TGTGCCAGCAGCGTAGGGGCAGGGGATGGCTACACCTTC CASSVGAGDGYTF
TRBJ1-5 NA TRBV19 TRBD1 TGTGCCAGTAGTCGGACAGGTACGGGCAATCAGCCCCAGCATTTT CASSRTGTGNQPQHF
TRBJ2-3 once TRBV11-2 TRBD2 TGTGCCAGCAGCTTGGAGCGGGGCCTCACAGATACGCAGTATTTT CASSLERGLTDTQYF
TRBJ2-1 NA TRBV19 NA TGTGCCAGTACACACTCTGGACAGCCGGACAATGAGCAGTTCTTC CASTHSGQPDNEQFF
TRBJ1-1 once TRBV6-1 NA TGTGCCAGCAGTTTCGATAGGGCGGCGGGCACTGAAGCTTTCTTT CASSFDRAAGTEAFF
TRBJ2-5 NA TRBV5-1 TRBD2 TGCGCCAGCAGCTTAACGGGGGGGCGGATGGAGACCCAGTACTTC CASSLTGGRMETQYF
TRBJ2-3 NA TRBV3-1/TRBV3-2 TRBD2 TGTGCCAGCAGCCAAGATTGGTCAGCGGGGGGAAGTTCTACGCAGTATTTT CASSQDWSAGGSSTQYF